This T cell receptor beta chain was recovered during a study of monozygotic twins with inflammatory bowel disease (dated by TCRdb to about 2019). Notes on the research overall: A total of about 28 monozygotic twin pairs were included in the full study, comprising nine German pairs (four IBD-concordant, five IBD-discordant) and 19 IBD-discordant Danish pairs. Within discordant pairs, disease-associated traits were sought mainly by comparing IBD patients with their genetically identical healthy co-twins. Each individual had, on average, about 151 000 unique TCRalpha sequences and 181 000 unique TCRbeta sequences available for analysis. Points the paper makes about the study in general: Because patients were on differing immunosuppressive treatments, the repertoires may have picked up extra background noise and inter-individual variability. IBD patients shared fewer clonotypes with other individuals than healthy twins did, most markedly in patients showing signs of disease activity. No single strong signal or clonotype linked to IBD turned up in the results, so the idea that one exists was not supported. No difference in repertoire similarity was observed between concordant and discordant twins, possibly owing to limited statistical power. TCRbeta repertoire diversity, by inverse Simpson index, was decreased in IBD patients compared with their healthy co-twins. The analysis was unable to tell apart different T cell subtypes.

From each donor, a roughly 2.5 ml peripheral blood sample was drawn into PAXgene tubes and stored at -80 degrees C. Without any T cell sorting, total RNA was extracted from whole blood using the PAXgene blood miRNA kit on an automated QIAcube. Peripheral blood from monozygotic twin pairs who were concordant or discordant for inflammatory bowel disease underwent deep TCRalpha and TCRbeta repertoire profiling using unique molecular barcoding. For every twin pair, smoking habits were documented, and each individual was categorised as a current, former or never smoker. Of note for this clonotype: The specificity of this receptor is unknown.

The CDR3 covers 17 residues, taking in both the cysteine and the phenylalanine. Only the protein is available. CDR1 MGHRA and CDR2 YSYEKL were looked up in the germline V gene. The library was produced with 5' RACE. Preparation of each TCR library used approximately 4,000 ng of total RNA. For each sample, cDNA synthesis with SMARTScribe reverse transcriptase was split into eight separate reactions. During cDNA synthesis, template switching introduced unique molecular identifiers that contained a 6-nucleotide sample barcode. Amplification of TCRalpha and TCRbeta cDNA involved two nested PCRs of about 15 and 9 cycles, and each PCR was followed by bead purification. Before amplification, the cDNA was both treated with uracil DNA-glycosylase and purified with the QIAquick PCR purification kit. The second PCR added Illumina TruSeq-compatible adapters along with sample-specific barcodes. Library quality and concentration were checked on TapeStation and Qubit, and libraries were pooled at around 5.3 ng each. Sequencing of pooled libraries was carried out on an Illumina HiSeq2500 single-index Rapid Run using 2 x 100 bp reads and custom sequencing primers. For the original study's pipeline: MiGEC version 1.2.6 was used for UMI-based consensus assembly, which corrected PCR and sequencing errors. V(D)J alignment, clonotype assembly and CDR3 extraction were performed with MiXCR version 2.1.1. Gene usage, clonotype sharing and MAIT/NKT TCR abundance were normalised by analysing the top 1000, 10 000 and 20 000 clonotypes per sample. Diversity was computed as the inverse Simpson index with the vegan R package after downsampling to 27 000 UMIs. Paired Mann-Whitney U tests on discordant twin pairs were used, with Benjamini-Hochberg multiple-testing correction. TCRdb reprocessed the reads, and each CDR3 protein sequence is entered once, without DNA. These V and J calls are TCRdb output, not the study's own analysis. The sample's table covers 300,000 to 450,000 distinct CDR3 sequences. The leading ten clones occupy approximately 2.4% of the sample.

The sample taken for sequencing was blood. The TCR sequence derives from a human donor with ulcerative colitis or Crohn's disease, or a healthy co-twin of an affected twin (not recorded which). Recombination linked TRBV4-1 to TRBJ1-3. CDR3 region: CASSQDSWETSGNTIYF.